This T cell receptor beta chain was recovered during a study of CD8 T cells in ankylosing spondylitis (dated by TCRdb to about 2017). Background on the whole study: T cell receptor beta repertoires were profiled in healthy donors and ankylosing spondylitis patients so that disease-linked TCR variants could be found. The full study cohort was made up of under 30 ankylosing spondylitis patients and some 100 healthy donors. Peripheral blood samples were taken, and synovial fluid was additionally collected from ankylosing spondylitis patients.

This clonotype was observed a single time. No antigen is known for it. Base qualities are not at hand, and no much larger clone is one base apart. Support from one read is weak. The data were produced on an Illumina HiSeq 2500. Quantitative 5'-RACE with molecular barcodes was used to prepare TCR beta libraries. On the authors' methods: To identify disease-linked TCR variants, a new computational method was used, one built on a probabilistic model of VDJ rearrangement. TCRdb trimmed public reads at Q25 via fastp, called clones via MiXCR and kept in-frame beta chains. Every entry covers one CDR3 protein and lists the most common genes and DNA from its rows. These V and J calls are TCRdb output, not the study's own analysis. Across this sample there are more than 600,000 distinct CDR3 sequences, with under 20% seen only once. The leading ten clones occupy around 19% of the sample. Results and caveats for the whole study, not just this receptor: Some of the motif variants had been reported before in the synovial fluid and blood of reactive arthritis patients, a finding that suggests common disease-initiation mechanisms. A TCR beta motif of about 8 highly homologous amino acid variants appeared characteristic of blood from ankylosing spondylitis patients. The disease-linked clones were reported to be significantly enriched in matched synovial fluid samples from ankylosing spondylitis patients. The disease-linked clones had a CD8+ phenotype and were found at relatively low frequencies in peripheral blood.

The TCR originated in a male donor with ankylosing spondylitis. Sequencing used blood, either unsorted or a sorted T cell fraction (not recorded which).

The CDR3 has the sequence CASSLLTGGDTEAFF. The nucleotide sequence reads as follows: TGTGCCAGCAGCCTTTTGACAGGGGGCGACACTGAAGCTTTCTTT. This chain is built from TRBV14 and TRBJ1-1, with 10 middle bases fitting TRBD1. V lost 4 bases and J lost 3 bases, and the count of bases not matched to a germline gene is 5. The CDR3 goes from the cysteine to the phenylalanine over 15 residues. This entry keeps only the CDR3 DNA: 45 bases, framed from base 1. The germline V gene sets CDR1 to SGHDN and CDR2 to FVKESK. Beyond the CDR3, the reference TRBV14 and TRBJ1-1 genes provide the residues; the full variable domain reads: EAGVTQFPSHSVIEKGQTVTLRCDPISGHDNLYWYRRVMGKEIKFLLHFVKESKQDESGMPNNRFLAERTGGTYSTLKVQPAELEDSGVYFCASSLLTGGDTEAFFGQGTRLTVV.